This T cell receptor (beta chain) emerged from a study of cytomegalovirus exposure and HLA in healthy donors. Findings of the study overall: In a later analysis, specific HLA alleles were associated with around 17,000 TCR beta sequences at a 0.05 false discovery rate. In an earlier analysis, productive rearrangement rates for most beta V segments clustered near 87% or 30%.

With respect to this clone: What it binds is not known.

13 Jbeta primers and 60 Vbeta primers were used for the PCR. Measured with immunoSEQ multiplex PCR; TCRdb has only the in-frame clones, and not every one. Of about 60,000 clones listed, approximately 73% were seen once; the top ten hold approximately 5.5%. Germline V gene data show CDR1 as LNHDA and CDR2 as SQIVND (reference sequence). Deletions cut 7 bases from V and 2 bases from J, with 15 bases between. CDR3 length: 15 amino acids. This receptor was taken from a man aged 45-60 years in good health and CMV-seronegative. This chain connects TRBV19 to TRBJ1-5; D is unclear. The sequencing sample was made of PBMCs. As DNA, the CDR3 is TGTGCCAGTACCCTCAGCGGGAGGGGCAATCAGCCCCAGCATTTT. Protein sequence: CASTLSGRGNQPQHF.